Listed below are T cell receptor beta chains from one sample, sequenced in a study of early T cells in non-severe SARS-CoV-2 infection. TCRdb re-analysed the 5' RACE reads in MiXCR, keeping a single row per CDR3 protein. The sample records more than 60,000 distinct CDR3 sequences, about 12% being singletons. The sequencing input was whole blood. These TCRs come from an adult who was a healthcare worker with PCR-confirmed SARS-CoV-2 infection or an uninfected control (not recorded which). Each CDR3 is given with its conserved first and last residue. Fields, in order: J gene, V gene, clone size, D gene, CDR3 DNA, CDR3 protein. A D gene is named only where the DNA matches it firmly. Size tells how often a clone was seen (once, few, many) or the class of an expanded clone, and some rows leave it out.

J gene: TRBJ2-5
V gene: TRBV5-8
clone size: few
D gene: -
CDR3 DNA: TGTGCCAGCAGCTTGCGACAGTCGTACCAAGAGACCCAGTACTTC
CDR3 protein: CASSLRQSYQETQYF

J gene: TRBJ1-2
V gene: TRBV18
clone size: many
D gene: -
CDR3 DNA: TGTGCCAGCTCCGAGGCAATGACGCTAGGCTACACCTTC
CDR3 protein: CASSEAMTLGYTF

J gene: TRBJ2-5
V gene: TRBV12-3/TRBV12-4
clone size: -
D gene: -
CDR3 DNA: TGTGCCAGCAGATTCGACAACCAAGAGACCCAGTACTTC
CDR3 protein: CASRFDNQETQYF

J gene: TRBJ2-3
V gene: TRBV6-6
clone size: few
D gene: -
CDR3 DNA: TGTGCCAGCCTCAGTAACCGGGGACTCACAGATACGCAGTATTTT
CDR3 protein: CASLSNRGLTDTQYF

J gene: TRBJ1-4
V gene: TRBV29-1
clone size: few
D gene: -
CDR3 DNA: TGCAGCGTTTCCAGGGGCCCCAATGAAAAACTGTTTTTT
CDR3 protein: CSVSRGPNEKLFF

J gene: TRBJ1-1
V gene: TRBV27
clone size: few
D gene: TRBD1
CDR3 DNA: TGTGCCAGCTACCTCGGGACAGGGAACACTGAAGCTTTCTTT
CDR3 protein: CASYLGTGNTEAFF

J gene: TRBJ2-2
V gene: TRBV3-1
clone size: -
D gene: -
CDR3 DNA: TGTGCCAGCAGCCCGAACCCGGGCACCGGGGAGCTGTTTTTT
CDR3 protein: CASSPNPGTGELFF

J gene: TRBJ1-5
V gene: TRBV6-1
clone size: few
D gene: -
CDR3 DNA: TGTGCCAGCTCATGGGATAACAATCAGCCCCAGCATTTT
CDR3 protein: CASSWDNNQPQHF

J gene: TRBJ2-1
V gene: TRBV28
clone size: few
D gene: TRBD1
CDR3 DNA: TGTGCCAGCAGGCCTACCGGCCGACAGGGTACTGAGCAGTTCTTC
CDR3 protein: CASRPTGRQGTEQFF

J gene: TRBJ1-1
V gene: TRBV7-8
clone size: few
D gene: -
CDR3 DNA: TGTGCCAGCAGCTTAATAGGCAGGACGAACACTGAAGCTTTCTTT
CDR3 protein: CASSLIGRTNTEAFF

J gene: TRBJ2-2
V gene: TRBV19
clone size: many
D gene: -
CDR3 DNA: TGTGCCAGTAGCCCTGGGGTCACCGGGGAGCTGTTTTTT
CDR3 protein: CASSPGVTGELFF

J gene: TRBJ2-7
V gene: TRBV29-1
clone size: -
D gene: -
CDR3 DNA: TGCAGCGTTGCTAACAAATACGAGCAGTACTTC
CDR3 protein: CSVANKYEQYF

J gene: TRBJ2-1
V gene: TRBV6-5
clone size: few
D gene: -
CDR3 DNA: TGTGCCAGCAGTCGGACAAGCAATACCTACAATGAGCAGTTCTTC
CDR3 protein: CASSRTSNTYNEQFF

J gene: TRBJ2-3
V gene: TRBV11-2
clone size: -
D gene: TRBD2
CDR3 DNA: TGTGCCAGCAGGAGACTAGCGGGGGGGAGCACAGATACGCAGTATTTT
CDR3 protein: CASRRLAGGSTDTQYF

J gene: TRBJ2-6
V gene: TRBV6-6
clone size: many
D gene: -
CDR3 DNA: TGTGCCAGCAGTAGAGGGGACGGAAACTCTGGGGCCAACGTCCTGACTTTC
CDR3 protein: CASSRGDGNSGANVLTF

J gene: TRBJ1-1
V gene: TRBV4-1
clone size: few
D gene: -
CDR3 DNA: TGCGCCAGCAGCCAAGATCACTTTGGGACTGAAGCTTTCTTT
CDR3 protein: CASSQDHFGTEAFF

J gene: TRBJ1-1
V gene: TRBV29-1
clone size: -
D gene: TRBD1
CDR3 DNA: TGCAGCGTCGCACCGCAACAGGGGGCCATGAACACTGAAGCTTTCTTT
CDR3 protein: CSVAPQQGAMNTEAFF

J gene: TRBJ1-6
V gene: TRBV25-1
clone size: many
D gene: -
CDR3 DNA: TGTGCCAGCAGTGAATATGGCAGCGCAAATTCACCCCTCCACTTT
CDR3 protein: CASSEYGSANSPLHF

J gene: TRBJ1-1
V gene: TRBV24-1
clone size: -
D gene: -
CDR3 DNA: TGTGCCACCAGTCCGGGGAACACTGAAGCTTTCTTT
CDR3 protein: CATSPGNTEAFF

J gene: TRBJ1-1
V gene: TRBV5-1
clone size: few
D gene: -
CDR3 DNA: TGCGCCAGCAGCTTGGGTTTAGCAGGGATGAACACTGAAGCTTTCTTT
CDR3 protein: CASSLGLAGMNTEAFF

J gene: TRBJ1-2
V gene: TRBV28
clone size: few
D gene: -
CDR3 DNA: TGTGCCAGCAGAACTGGGACGGACTATGGCTACACCTTC
CDR3 protein: CASRTGTDYGYTF

J gene: TRBJ2-3
V gene: TRBV18
clone size: many
D gene: TRBD1
CDR3 DNA: TGTGCCAGCTCACCAACAGGGGGCACAGATACGCAGTATTTT
CDR3 protein: CASSPTGGTDTQYF

J gene: TRBJ2-3
V gene: TRBV5-1
clone size: many
D gene: -
CDR3 DNA: TGCGCCAGCAGCCGTAAGGGAGTAGGGGATACGCAGTATTTT
CDR3 protein: CASSRKGVGDTQYF

J gene: TRBJ2-7
V gene: TRBV5-1
clone size: -
D gene: -
CDR3 DNA: TGCGCCAGCAGCTTGGGGGTTTCGGGCTACGAGCAGTACTTC
CDR3 protein: CASSLGVSGYEQYF

J gene: TRBJ2-3
V gene: TRBV5-1
clone size: -
D gene: TRBD2
CDR3 DNA: TGCGCCAGCAGCCGAGGGCGGGAGCCTTCTGATACGCAGTATTTT
CDR3 protein: CASSRGREPSDTQYF

J gene: TRBJ2-2
V gene: TRBV7-9
clone size: few
D gene: -
CDR3 DNA: TGTGCCAGCAGCTTGACCCAGGGTTTCACCGGGGAGCTGTTTTTT
CDR3 protein: CASSLTQGFTGELFF

J gene: TRBJ1-5
V gene: TRBV2
clone size: few
D gene: -
CDR3 DNA: TGTGCCACCGCTCCGTCCGCTGCGAATCAGCCCCAGCATTTT
CDR3 protein: CATAPSAANQPQHF

J gene: TRBJ1-2
V gene: TRBV3-1
clone size: -
D gene: -
CDR3 DNA: TGTGCCAGCAGCCAAGGGGATGGCTACACCTTC
CDR3 protein: CASSQGDGYTF

J gene: TRBJ1-2
V gene: TRBV4-1
clone size: few
D gene: -
CDR3 DNA: TGCGCCAGCAGCCAAGCAGGAGCTACCAACTATGGCTACACCTTC
CDR3 protein: CASSQAGATNYGYTF

J gene: TRBJ2-6
V gene: TRBV29-1
clone size: many
D gene: TRBD1
CDR3 DNA: TGCAGCGTCGGTTGGGGACAGGGGGCAAGTGGGGCCAACGTCCTGACTTTC
CDR3 protein: CSVGWGQGASGANVLTF

J gene: TRBJ1-2
V gene: TRBV5-1
clone size: -
D gene: TRBD1
CDR3 DNA: TGCGCCAGCAGCTCACCAACTCCTGACAGGGGCTATGGCTACACCTTC
CDR3 protein: CASSSPTPDRGYGYTF

J gene: TRBJ1-4
V gene: TRBV2
clone size: few
D gene: -
CDR3 DNA: TGTGCCAGCAGTGAAGACAATTATAATGAAAAACTGTTTTTT
CDR3 protein: CASSEDNYNEKLFF

J gene: TRBJ1-5
V gene: TRBV9
clone size: -
D gene: -
CDR3 DNA: TGTGCCAGCAGCGTAGGCGCTCTGGGTCAGCCCCAGCATTTT
CDR3 protein: CASSVGALGQPQHF

J gene: TRBJ2-7
V gene: TRBV3-1
clone size: many
D gene: -
CDR3 DNA: TGTGCCAGCAGCCAAGTCGCGGACTCGAGGAATATAGGGGAGCAGTACTTC
CDR3 protein: CASSQVADSRNIGEQYF

J gene: TRBJ2-3
V gene: TRBV7-9
clone size: -
D gene: TRBD2
CDR3 DNA: TGTGCCAGCAGCCATAGCGGGGGGCGCACAGATACGCAGTATTTT
CDR3 protein: CASSHSGGRTDTQYF

J gene: TRBJ2-1
V gene: TRBV2
clone size: many
D gene: TRBD1
CDR3 DNA: TGTGCCAGCATCAACAACAGGGGGCACGTGGTCACGGATGAGCAGTTCTTC
CDR3 protein: CASINNRGHVVTDEQFF

J gene: TRBJ2-1
V gene: TRBV24-1
clone size: few
D gene: TRBD2
CDR3 DNA: TGTGCCACCAGTGATGCCACTAGCGGGAGATGGGCTGAGCAGTTCTTC
CDR3 protein: CATSDATSGRWAEQFF

J gene: TRBJ2-2
V gene: TRBV7-3
clone size: many
D gene: -
CDR3 DNA: TGTGCCAGCAGCTTGATGGGTACCGGGGAGCTGTTTTTT
CDR3 protein: CASSLMGTGELFF

J gene: TRBJ1-2
V gene: TRBV6-2/TRBV6-3
clone size: -
D gene: -
CDR3 DNA: TGTGCCAGCACAGACCGGGGACCGTACTATGGCTACACCTTC
CDR3 protein: CASTDRGPYYGYTF

J gene: TRBJ2-2
V gene: TRBV5-4
clone size: -
D gene: TRBD1
CDR3 DNA: TGTGCCAGCAGTCTGGGTACAGGGGGGAACACCGGGGAGCTGTTTTTT
CDR3 protein: CASSLGTGGNTGELFF

J gene: TRBJ1-3
V gene: TRBV6-1
clone size: -
D gene: -
CDR3 DNA: TGTGCCAGCAGTGTGGGACCTGGAAACACCATATATTTT
CDR3 protein: CASSVGPGNTIYF

J gene: TRBJ2-3
V gene: TRBV29-1
clone size: few
D gene: -
CDR3 DNA: TGCAGCGTTGTACTACAGAGGGCGGATACGCAGTATTTT
CDR3 protein: CSVVLQRADTQYF